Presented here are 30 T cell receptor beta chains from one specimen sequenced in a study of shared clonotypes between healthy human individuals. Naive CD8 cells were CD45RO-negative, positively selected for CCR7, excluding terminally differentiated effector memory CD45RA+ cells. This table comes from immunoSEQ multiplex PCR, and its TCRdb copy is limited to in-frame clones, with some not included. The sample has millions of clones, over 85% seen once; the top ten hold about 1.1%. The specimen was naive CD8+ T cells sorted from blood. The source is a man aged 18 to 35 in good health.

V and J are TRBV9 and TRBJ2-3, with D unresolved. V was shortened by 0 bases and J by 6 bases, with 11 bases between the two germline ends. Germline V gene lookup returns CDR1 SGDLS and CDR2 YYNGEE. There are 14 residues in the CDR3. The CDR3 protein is CASSVGGFGDTQYF. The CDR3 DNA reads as TGTGCCAGCAGCGTAGGTGGATTTGGTGATACGCAGTATTTT.

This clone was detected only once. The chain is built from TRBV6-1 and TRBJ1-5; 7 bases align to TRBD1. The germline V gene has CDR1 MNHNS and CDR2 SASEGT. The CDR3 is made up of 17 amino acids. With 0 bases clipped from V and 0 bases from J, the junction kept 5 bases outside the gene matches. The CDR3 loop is CASSEARDSYSNQPQHF. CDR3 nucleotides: TGTGCCAGCAGTGAAGCGCGGGACAGCTATAGCAATCAGCCCCAGCATTTT.

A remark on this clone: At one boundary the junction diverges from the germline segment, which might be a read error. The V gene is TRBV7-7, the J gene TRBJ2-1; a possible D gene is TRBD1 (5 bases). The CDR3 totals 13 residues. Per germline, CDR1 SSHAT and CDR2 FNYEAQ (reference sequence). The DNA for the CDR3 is TGTGCTAGCAGCTTAGTTGGGGCAGGTGAGCAGTTCTTC. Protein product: CASSLVGAGEQFF.

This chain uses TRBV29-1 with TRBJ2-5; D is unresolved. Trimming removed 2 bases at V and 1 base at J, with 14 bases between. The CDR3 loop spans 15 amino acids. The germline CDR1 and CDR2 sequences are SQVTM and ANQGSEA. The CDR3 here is CSVEREREGQETQYF. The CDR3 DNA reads TGCAGCGTTGAACGAGAGCGCGAAGGCCAAGAGACCCAGTACTTC.

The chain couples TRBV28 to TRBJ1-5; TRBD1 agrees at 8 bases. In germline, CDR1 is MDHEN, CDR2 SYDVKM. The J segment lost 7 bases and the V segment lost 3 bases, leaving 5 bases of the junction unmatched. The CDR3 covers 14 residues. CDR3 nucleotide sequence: TGTGCCAGCAGTTTTCAGGGGGCAGGGCAGCCCCAGCATTTT. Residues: CASSFQGAGQPQHF.

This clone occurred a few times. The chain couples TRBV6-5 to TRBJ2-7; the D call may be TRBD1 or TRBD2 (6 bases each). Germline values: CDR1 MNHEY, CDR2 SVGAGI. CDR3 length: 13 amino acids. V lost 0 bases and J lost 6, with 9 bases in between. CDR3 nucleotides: TGTGCCAGCAGTTACTCACAGGGAGGCGAGCAGTACTTC. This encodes CASSYSQGGEQYF.

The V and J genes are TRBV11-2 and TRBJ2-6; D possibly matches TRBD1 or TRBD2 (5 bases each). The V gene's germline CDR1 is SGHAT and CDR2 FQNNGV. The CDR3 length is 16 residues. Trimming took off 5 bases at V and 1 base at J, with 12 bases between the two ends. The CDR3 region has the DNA TGTGCCAGCAGCCCCGTTGAGGGGTCTGGGGCCAACGTCCTGACTTTC. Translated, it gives CASSPVEGSGANVLTF.

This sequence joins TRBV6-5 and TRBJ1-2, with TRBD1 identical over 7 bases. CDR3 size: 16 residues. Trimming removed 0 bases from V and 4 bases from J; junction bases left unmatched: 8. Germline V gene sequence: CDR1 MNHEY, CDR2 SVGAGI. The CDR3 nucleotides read TGTGCCAGCAGTTACTCTGCAGGGGGAGATCCCTATGGCTACACCTTC. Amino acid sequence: CASSYSAGGDPYGYTF.

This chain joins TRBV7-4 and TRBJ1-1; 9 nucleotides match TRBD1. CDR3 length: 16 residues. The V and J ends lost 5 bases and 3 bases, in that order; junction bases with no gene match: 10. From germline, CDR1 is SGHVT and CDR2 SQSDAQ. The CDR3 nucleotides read TGTGCCAGCAGCCTCCGACAGGGGGGCCGGTACACTGAAGCTTTCTTT. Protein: CASSLRQGGRYTEAFF.

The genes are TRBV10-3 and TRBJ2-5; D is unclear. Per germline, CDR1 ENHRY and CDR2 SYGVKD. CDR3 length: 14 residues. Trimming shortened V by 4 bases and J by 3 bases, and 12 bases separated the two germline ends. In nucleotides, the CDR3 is TGTGCCATCAGTGGCGTCGGAGCTGAAGAGACCCAGTACTTC. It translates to CAISGVGAEETQYF.

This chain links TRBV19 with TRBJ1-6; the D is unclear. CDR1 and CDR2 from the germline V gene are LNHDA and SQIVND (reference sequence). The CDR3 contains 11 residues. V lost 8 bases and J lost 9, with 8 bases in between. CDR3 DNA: TGTGCCAGTGGCATGGGTTCACCCCTCCACTTT. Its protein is CASGMGSPLHF.

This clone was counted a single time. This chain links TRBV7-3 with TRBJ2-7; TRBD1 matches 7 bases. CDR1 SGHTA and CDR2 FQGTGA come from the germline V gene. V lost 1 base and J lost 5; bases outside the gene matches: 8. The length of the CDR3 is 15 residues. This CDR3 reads CASSLSSGQYHEQYF. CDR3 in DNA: TGTGCCAGCAGCTTAAGCTCGGGACAGTACCACGAGCAGTACTTC.

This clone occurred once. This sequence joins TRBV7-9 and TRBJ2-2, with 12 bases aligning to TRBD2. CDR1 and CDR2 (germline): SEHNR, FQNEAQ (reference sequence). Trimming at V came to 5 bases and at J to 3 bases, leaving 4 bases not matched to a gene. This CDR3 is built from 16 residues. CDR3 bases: TGTGCCAGCAGCGCCCGACTAGCGGGGGACACCGGGGAGCTGTTTTTT. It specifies CASSARLAGDTGELFF.

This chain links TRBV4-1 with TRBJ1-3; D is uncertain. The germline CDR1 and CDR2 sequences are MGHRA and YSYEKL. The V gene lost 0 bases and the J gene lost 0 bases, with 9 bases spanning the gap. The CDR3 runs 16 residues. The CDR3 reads CASSQEPAPSGNTIYF. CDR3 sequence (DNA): TGCGCCAGCAGCCAAGAGCCTGCTCCCTCTGGAAACACCATATATTTT.

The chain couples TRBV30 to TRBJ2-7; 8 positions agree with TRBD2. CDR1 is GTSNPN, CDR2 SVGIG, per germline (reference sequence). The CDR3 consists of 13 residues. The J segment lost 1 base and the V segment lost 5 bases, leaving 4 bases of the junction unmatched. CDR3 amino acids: CAWAKRESYEQYF. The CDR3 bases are TGTGCCTGGGCAAAGCGGGAGTCCTACGAGCAGTACTTC.

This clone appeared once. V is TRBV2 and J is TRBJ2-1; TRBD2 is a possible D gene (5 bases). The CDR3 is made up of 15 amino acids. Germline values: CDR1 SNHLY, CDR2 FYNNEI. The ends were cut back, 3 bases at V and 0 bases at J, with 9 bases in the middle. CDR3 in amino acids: CASSESGRSYNEQFF. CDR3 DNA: TGTGCCAGCAGTGAGAGCGGACGCTCCTACAATGAGCAGTTCTTC.

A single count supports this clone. DNA of the CDR3: TGTGCCAGTAGTACACAGGGCGACACTGAAGCTTTCTTT. Translation: CASSTQGDTEAFF. V gene TRBV27 combines with J gene TRBJ1-1; D is possibly TRBD1 (6 bases). The CDR3 is 13 amino acids. Germline values: CDR1 MNHEY, CDR2 SMNVEV (reference sequence). Trimming left V 9 bases short and J 3 bases short, with 14 bases between.

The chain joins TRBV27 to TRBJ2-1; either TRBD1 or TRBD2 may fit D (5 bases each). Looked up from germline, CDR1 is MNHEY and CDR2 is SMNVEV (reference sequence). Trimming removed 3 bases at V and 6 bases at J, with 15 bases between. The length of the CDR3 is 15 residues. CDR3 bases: TGTGCCAGCAGTTTCCGGGACGGAGCACTCAATGAGCAGTTCTTC. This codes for CASSFRDGALNEQFF.

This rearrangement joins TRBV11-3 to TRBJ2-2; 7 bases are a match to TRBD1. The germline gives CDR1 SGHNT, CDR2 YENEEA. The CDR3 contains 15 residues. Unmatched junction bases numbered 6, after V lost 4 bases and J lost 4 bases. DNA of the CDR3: TGTGCCAGCAGCTCCGACAGGGCAGGCACCGGGGAGCTGTTTTTT. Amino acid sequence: CASSSDRAGTGELFF.

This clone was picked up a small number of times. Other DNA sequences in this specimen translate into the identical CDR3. The CDR3 is CASSLNRGNTEAFF. In nucleotides, the CDR3 is TGTGCCAGCAGCTTGAACAGGGGGAACACTGAAGCTTTCTTT. The rearrangement joins TRBV13 to TRBJ1-1, with TRBD1 matching over 7 bases. V shed 3 bases, J shed 1 base, and the junction held 2 bases outside the gene matches. CDR1 PRHDT and CDR2 FYEKMQ come from the germline V gene (reference sequence). The CDR3 consists of 14 residues.

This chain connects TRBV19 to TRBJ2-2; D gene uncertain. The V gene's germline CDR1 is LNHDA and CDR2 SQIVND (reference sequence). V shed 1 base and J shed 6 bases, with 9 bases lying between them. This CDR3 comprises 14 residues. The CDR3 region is CASSIVEESGELFF. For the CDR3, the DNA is TGTGCCAGTAGTATAGTTGAGGAATCCGGGGAGCTGTTTTTT.

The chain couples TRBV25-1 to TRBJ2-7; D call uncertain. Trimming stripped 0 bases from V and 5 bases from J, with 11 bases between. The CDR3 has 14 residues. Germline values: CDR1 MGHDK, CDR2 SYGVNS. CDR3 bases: TGTGCCAGCAGTGAATACGCCCCCCGTCACGAGCAGTACTTC. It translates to CASSEYAPRHEQYF.

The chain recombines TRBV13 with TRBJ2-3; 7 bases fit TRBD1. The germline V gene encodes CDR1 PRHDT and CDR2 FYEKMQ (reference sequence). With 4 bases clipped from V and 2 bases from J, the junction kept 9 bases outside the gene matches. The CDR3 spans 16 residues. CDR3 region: CASSSSQGTVTDTQYF. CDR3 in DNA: TGTGCCAGCAGCTCATCTCAGGGGACAGTCACAGATACGCAGTATTTT. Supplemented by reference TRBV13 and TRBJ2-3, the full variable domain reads AAGVIQSPRHLIKEKRETATLKCYPIPRHDTVYWYQQGPGQDPQFLISFYEKMQSDKGSIPDRFSAQQFSDYHSELNMSSLELGDSALYFCASSSSQGTVTDTQYFGPGTRLTVL.

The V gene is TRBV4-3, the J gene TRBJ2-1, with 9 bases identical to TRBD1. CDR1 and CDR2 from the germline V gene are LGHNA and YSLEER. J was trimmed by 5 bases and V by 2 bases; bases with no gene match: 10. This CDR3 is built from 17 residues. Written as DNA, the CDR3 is TGCGCCAGCAGCCAAAGCTCCGGGACAGGGTTACACAATGAGCAGTTCTTC. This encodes CASSQSSGTGLHNEQFF.

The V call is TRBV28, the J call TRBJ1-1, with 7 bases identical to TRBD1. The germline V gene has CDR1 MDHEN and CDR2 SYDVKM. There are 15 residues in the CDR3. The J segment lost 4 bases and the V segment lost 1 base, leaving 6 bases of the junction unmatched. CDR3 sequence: CASSLSPTGVTEAFF. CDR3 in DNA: TGTGCCAGCAGTTTATCCCCCACAGGGGTCACTGAAGCTTTCTTT.

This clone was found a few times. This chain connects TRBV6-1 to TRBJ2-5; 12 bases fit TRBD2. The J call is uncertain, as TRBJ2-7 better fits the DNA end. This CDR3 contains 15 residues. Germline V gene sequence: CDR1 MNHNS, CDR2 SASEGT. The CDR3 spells CASSGLAGGPNEQYF. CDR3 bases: TGTGCCAGCAGTGGTCTAGCGGGAGGGCCTAACGAGCAGTACTTC.

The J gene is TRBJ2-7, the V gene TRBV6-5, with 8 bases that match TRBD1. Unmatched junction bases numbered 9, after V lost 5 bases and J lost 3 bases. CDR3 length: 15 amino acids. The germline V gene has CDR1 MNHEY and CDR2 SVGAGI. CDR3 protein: CASSPSNTGGYEQYF. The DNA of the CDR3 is TGTGCCAGCAGTCCCAGCAACACAGGGGGCTACGAGCAGTACTTC.

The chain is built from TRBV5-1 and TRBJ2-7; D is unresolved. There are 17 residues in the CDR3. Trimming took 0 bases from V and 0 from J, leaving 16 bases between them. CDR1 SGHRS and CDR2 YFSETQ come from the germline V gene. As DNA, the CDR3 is TGCGCCAGCAGCTTGGCCCCTGACACGGAGAGCTCCTACGAGCAGTACTTC. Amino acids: CASSLAPDTESSYEQYF.

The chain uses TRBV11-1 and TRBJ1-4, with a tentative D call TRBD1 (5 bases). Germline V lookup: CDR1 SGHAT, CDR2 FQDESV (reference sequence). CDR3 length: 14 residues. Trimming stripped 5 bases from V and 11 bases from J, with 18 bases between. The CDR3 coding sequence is TGTGCCAGCAGCCCGAGGGACCGCACAATGAAACTGTTTTTT. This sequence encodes CASSPRDRTMKLFF.

The CDR3: CASSSIGTGNTEAFF. CDR3 nucleotide sequence: TGTGCCAGCAGTTCAATTGGGACAGGCAACACTGAAGCTTTCTTT. The chain has TRBV27 and TRBJ1-1, with 8 bases matching TRBD1. V gave up 4 bases and J gave up 2 bases; unmatched junction bases: 6. The CDR3 runs to 15 residues. CDR1 MNHEY and CDR2 SMNVEV come from the germline V gene (reference sequence).